Below are 26 T cell receptor beta chains sequenced from a single sample in a study of T cell changes during pregnancy in multiple sclerosis. Method: immunoSEQ multiplex PCR; TCRdb's copy keeps in-frame clones and lacks some. The sample shows approximately 110,000 clones, 90% to 95% of them seen only once. This material consisted of peripheral blood, taken in the third trimester of pregnancy. These receptors were taken from a female donor with multiple sclerosis, enrolled in a pregnancy study.

The chain couples TRBV2 to TRBJ1-4; 10 bases agree with TRBD1. Trimming removed 6 bases from V and 6 bases from J; junction bases left unmatched: 7. CDR3 size: 15 residues. Germline loops: CDR1 SNHLY, CDR2 FYNNEI. The CDR3: CASSSGQGVYEKLFF. In nucleotides, the CDR3 is TGTGCCAGCAGCTCCGGACAGGGGGTGTATGAAAAACTGTTTTTT.

The rearrangement links TRBV7-8 to TRBJ1-2, with TRBD1 matching over 9 bases. The junction had 8 bases not matched to a gene; V was cut back by 0 bases and J by 6 bases. Germline V lookup: CDR1 SGHVS, CDR2 FQNEAQ. This CDR3 spans 16 amino acids. The CDR3, as DNA: TGTGCCAGCAGCTTAGCGGGGACAGGGCTGAAGAATGGCTACACCTTC. Its translation: CASSLAGTGLKNGYTF.

The gene calls are TRBV2 and TRBJ2-3; D unclear. The germline V and J ends were trimmed by 5 bases and 2 bases, with 8 bases remaining between them. Germline CDR1 is SNHLY and CDR2 is FYNNEI. CDR3 length: 13 residues. The CDR3 loop reads CASSLQITDTQYF. CDR3 nucleotides: TGTGCCAGCAGTTTGCAGATCACAGATACGCAGTATTTT. The variable domain in full, completed from reference TRBV2 and TRBJ2-3, reads EPEVTQTPSHQVTQMGQEVILRCVPISNHLYFYWYRQILGQKVEFLVSFYNNEISEKSEIFDDQFSVERPDGSNFTLKIRSTKLEDSAMYFCASSLQITDTQYFGPGTRLTVL.

This clone was found a few times. The rearrangement uses TRBV30 and TRBJ1-1, with 11 nucleotides matching TRBD1. CDR1 GTSNPN and CDR2 SVGIG come from the germline V gene (reference sequence). V was clipped by 7 bases and J by 7 bases; unmatched bases: 8. This CDR3 comprises 13 residues. The CDR3 here is CASQGTGGFEAFF. The DNA of the CDR3 is TGTGCCTCCCAGGGGACAGGGGGTTTTGAAGCTTTCTTT.

V usage is TRBV5-1 and J usage is TRBJ1-1; 9 positions match TRBD1. This CDR3 has 13 residues. The germline V gene encodes CDR1 SGHRS and CDR2 YFSETQ. V shed 3 bases and J 5 bases; nucleotides not matched to a gene: 2. The CDR3 nucleotides read TGCGCCAGCAGCTCCGGACAGGGGACTGAAGCTTTCTTT. The encoded protein is CASSSGQGTEAFF.

The chain carries TRBV19 and TRBJ1-2; 9 bases map to TRBD1. V shed 4 bases, J shed 9 bases, and the junction held 3 bases outside the gene matches. Germline loops: CDR1 LNHDA, CDR2 SQIVND (reference sequence). This CDR3 is built from 12 residues. The CDR3 reads CASSRTGDRYTF. CDR3 sequence (DNA): TGTGCCAGTAGTAGGACAGGGGATCGCTACACCTTC.

The CDR3 bases are TGTGCAACCCAAGGGCAGGGAGGAAACACCATATATTTT. It specifies CATQGQGGNTIYF. The chain uses TRBV2 and TRBJ1-3; a possible D gene is TRBD1 (5 bases). CDR3 length equals 13 residues. The germline CDR1 and CDR2 sequences are SNHLY and FYNNEI. The variable domain in full, with the rest retrieved from reference TRBV2 and TRBJ1-3, is EPEVTQTPSHQVTQMGQEVILRCVPISNHLYFYWYRQILGQKVEFLVSFYNNEISEKSEIFDDQFSVERPDGSNFTLKIRSTKLEDSAMYFCATQGQGGNTIYFGEGSWLTVV.

The chain couples TRBV7-9 to TRBJ2-7; D call uncertain. V gave up 1 base and J gave up 5 bases, with 18 bases separating them. The CDR3 loop spans 16 amino acids. Germline V CDR1 and CDR2: SEHNR, FQNEAQ (reference sequence). CDR3: CASSLVDRRVIDEQYF. The CDR3 DNA reads TGTGCCAGCAGCTTAGTAGATCGTCGAGTCATAGACGAGCAGTACTTC.

This clone was seen just once. The genes are TRBV30 and TRBJ2-1, with 7 positions matching TRBD2. V was pared by 0 bases and J by 8 bases, with 19 bases of the junction left unmatched. The CDR3 is made up of 18 amino acids. Germline CDR1 is GTSNPN and CDR2 is SVGIG (reference sequence). The CDR3 coding sequence is TGTGCCTGGAGTGTACTCGGGAGGAGTGCCCGGCCCACCGATGAGCAGTTCTTC. This translates into CAWSVLGRSARPTDEQFF.

The genes are TRBV7-9 and TRBJ2-1; maybe TRBD1 (6 bases). Germline CDR1 is SEHNR and CDR2 is FQNEAQ (reference sequence). The CDR3 has 17 amino acids. Trimming took 5 bases from V and 4 from J, leaving 21 bases between them. The CDR3 loop is CASSLKGELAYYNEQFF. The CDR3 nucleotides read TGTGCCAGCAGCCTCAAGGGGGAGCTAGCCTATTACAATGAGCAGTTCTTC.

The chain is built from TRBV11-2 and TRBJ2-7; 7 bases fit TRBD2. This CDR3 is 15 amino acids long. Germline loops: CDR1 SGHAT, CDR2 FQNNGV. V shed 3 bases, J shed 4 bases, and the junction held 9 bases outside the gene matches. The CDR3 coding sequence is TGTGCCAGCAGCTTCCGAGCGGGAACCATATACGAGCAGTACTTC. Amino acid sequence: CASSFRAGTIYEQYF.

This clone was counted only a few times. V and J are TRBV5-6 and TRBJ1-1; 8 bases align to TRBD1. This CDR3 contains 13 residues. Germline V gene sequence: CDR1 SGHDT, CDR2 YYEEEE. V dropped 3 bases and J dropped 13; count of bases not matched to a gene: 11. The CDR3 DNA sequence: TGTGCCAGCAGCTCATCCCGGGACAGGAGCTTTTTCTTT. It is translated as CASSSSRDRSFFF.

The chain recombines TRBV5-6 with TRBJ2-2; TRBD2 agrees at 8 bases. Unmatched junction bases numbered 4, after V lost 3 bases and J lost 0 bases. CDR1 is SGHDT, CDR2 YYEEEE, per germline. The CDR3 extends over 16 amino acids. The chain's CDR3 is CASSWPRGANTGELFF. CDR3 coding DNA: TGTGCCAGCAGCTGGCCGCGGGGGGCGAACACCGGGGAGCTGTTTTTT.

The chain uses TRBV30 and TRBJ2-3; D possibly corresponds to TRBD2 (6 bases). CDR3 length: 11 amino acids. The germline gives CDR1 GTSNPN, CDR2 SVGIG (reference sequence). Trimming cost V 1 base and J 12 bases, with 11 bases left between them. CDR3 nucleotides: TGTGCCTGGAGTGGGGGACTTGGCCAGTATTTT. It is translated as CAWSGGLGQYF.

This chain joins TRBV25-1 and TRBJ1-5, with D possibly matching TRBD1 (6 bases). The CDR3 sequence is 14 residues long. Trimming pared 2 bases from V and 7 bases from J, leaving 12 bases between. Germline CDR1 and CDR2: MGHDK and SYGVNS. The CDR3 DNA follows: TGTGCCAGCAGTGAAACAGGGTTATGGCAGCCCCAGCATTTT. Its protein product is CASSETGLWQPQHF.

The chain couples TRBV5-1 to TRBJ1-1, with a possible D match to TRBD1 (5 bases). Between the trimmed V and J ends, which lost 0 bases and 0 bases, there was a span of 12 bases. The CDR3 covers 16 residues. The germline V gene has CDR1 SGHRS and CDR2 YFSETQ. The DNA for the CDR3 is TGCGCCAGCAGCTTGGTGCAGGGAAGGATGAACACTGAAGCTTTCTTT. It codes for CASSLVQGRMNTEAFF. The whole variable domain, filled in from reference TRBV5-1 and TRBJ1-1, reads KAGVTQTPRYLIKTRGQQVTLSCSPISGHRSVSWYQQTPGQGLQFLFEYFSETQRNKGNFPGRFSGRQFSNSRSEMNVSTLELGDSALYLCASSLVQGRMNTEAFFGQGTRLTVV.

This clone was seen once. This chain joins TRBV4-2 and TRBJ1-2; 12 bases agree with TRBD1. Unmatched junction bases numbered 7, after V lost 2 bases and J lost 3 bases. The CDR3 consists of 17 residues. The germline V gene has CDR1 LGHNA and CDR2 YNFKEQ. DNA for the CDR3: TGTGCCAGCAGCCAACCGGGACAGGGGGCTAAGGACTATGGCTACACCTTC. This gives the protein CASSQPGQGAKDYGYTF.

The chain is built from TRBV23-1 and TRBJ2-7; D ambiguous. TRBV23-1 qualifies as an ORF whose function is uncertain. There are 14 residues in the CDR3. Trimming took off 0 bases at V and 1 base at J, with 7 bases between the two ends. CDR3 loop: CASSQSDTSYEQYF. In DNA, the CDR3 is TGCGCCAGCAGTCAATCAGACACTTCCTACGAGCAGTACTTC.

The genes are TRBV10-3 and TRBJ1-6, with D hard to call. The CDR3 has 16 residues. Germline CDR1 and CDR2: ENHRY and SYGVKD. Trimming left V 2 bases short and J 0 bases short, with 8 bases between. For the CDR3, the DNA is TGTGCCATCAGTGAGGAGTGGAGCTCCTATAATTCACCCCTCCACTTT. Residues: CAISEEWSSYNSPLHF.

This chain joins TRBV5-1 and TRBJ2-6; possibly TRBD1 for D (8 bases). The germline V gene has CDR1 SGHRS and CDR2 YFSETQ. This CDR3 region has 16 residues. The V and J ends lost 4 bases and 3 bases respectively, with 14 bases between them. CDR3 sequence reads: CASSLTGGVGANVLTF. The CDR3 DNA is TGCGCCAGCAGCCTCACAGGGGGGGTTGGGGCCAACGTCCTGACTTTC.

This chain links TRBV30 with TRBJ1-1; TRBD1 matches 7 bases. V shed 2 bases, J shed 7 bases, and the junction held 7 bases outside the gene matches. The CDR3 has 13 amino acids. Germline-derived CDR1 and CDR2 are GTSNPN and SVGIG (reference sequence). Here the CDR3 reads CAWSRDREDEAFF. The CDR3, as DNA: TGTGCCTGGAGTCGAGACAGGGAGGATGAAGCTTTCTTT.

For the CDR3, the DNA is TGTGCCAGCAGCTCCCGGGGATACACAGATACGCAGTATTTT. Translated, it gives CASSSRGYTDTQYF. This rearrangement joins TRBV7-9 to TRBJ2-3; the D gene is possibly TRBD2 (5 bases). CDR3 length equals 14 residues. V was shortened by 4 bases and J by 2 bases, with 10 bases between the two germline ends. Germline V lookup: CDR1 SEHNR, CDR2 FQNEAQ (reference sequence).

The chain combines TRBV11-2 with TRBJ1-1; possibly TRBD1 for D (6 bases). Germline-derived CDR1 and CDR2 are SGHAT and FQNNGV. This CDR3 is built from 17 residues. Deletions cut 4 bases from V and 0 bases from J, with 18 bases between. The CDR3 DNA is TGTGCCAGCAGCTCCCATCGAGGGACACGCATGAACACTGAAGCTTTCTTT. Amino acid sequence: CASSSHRGTRMNTEAFF.

CDR3 in amino acids: CASSEEAGPNYGYTF. DNA of the CDR3: TGTGCCAGCAGTGAGGAGGCAGGCCCTAACTATGGCTACACCTTC. The chain recombines TRBV6-4 with TRBJ1-2; D is unresolved. In germline, CDR1 is MRHNA, CDR2 SNTAGT. The CDR3 sequence is 15 residues long. V lost 3 bases, J lost 0 bases, and 11 bases lay in between.

The gene calls are TRBV10-3 and TRBJ2-5; 9 nucleotides agree with TRBD2. V dropped 4 bases and J dropped 5; count of bases not matched to a gene: 8. CDR3 size: 15 residues. Looked up from germline, CDR1 is ENHRY and CDR2 is SYGVKD. In DNA, the CDR3 is TGTGCCATCAGTGCCTTAGCGGGGGTGGGGGAGACCCAGTACTTC. Its translation: CAISALAGVGETQYF.

The rearrangement links TRBV11-1 to TRBJ2-3; 14 bases map to TRBD2. Unmatched junction bases numbered 0, after V lost 3 bases and J lost 4 bases. Germline CDR1 reads SGHAT; CDR2 reads FQDESV (reference sequence). CDR3 length: 15 amino acids. The CDR3 is CASSLTSGRADTQYF. The CDR3, as DNA: TGTGCCAGCAGCTTGACTAGCGGGAGGGCAGATACGCAGTATTTT.